The 6 T cell receptor beta chains reported below all come from one sample, sequenced in a study of cytomegalovirus exposure and HLA in healthy donors. Use of 60 Vbeta and 13 Jbeta primers characterized the PCR. Produced via immunoSEQ multiplex PCR; TCRdb's table is partial and in-frame only. The data hold 180,000 or so clones, with under 80% observed a single time. The sample taken for sequencing was PBMCs. These receptors originate from a man aged 35-49 years in good health and CMV-seronegative.

The chain combines TRBV6-5 with TRBJ1-2; tentatively, D is TRBD1 (5 bases). V lost 4 bases and J lost 8, with 11 bases in between. Germline V gives CDR1 MNHEY, CDR2 SVGAGI. This CDR3 has 12 amino acids. The CDR3 DNA reads TGTGCCAGCAGTTCGCAGGGTGCCGGCTACACCTTC. Translation: CASSSQGAGYTF.

This clone was detected only a few times. The V gene is TRBV7-2, the J gene TRBJ2-7; TRBD2 matches at 12 bases. Germline CDR1 is SGHTA and CDR2 is FQGNSA. There are 14 residues in the CDR3. V dropped 5 bases and J dropped 5; count of bases not matched to a gene: 4. Here the CDR3 reads CASSPGLAGHEQYF. The CDR3 coding sequence is TGTGCCAGCAGCCCGGGACTAGCGGGCCACGAGCAGTACTTC.

This clone was detected once. The J gene is TRBJ2-3, the V gene TRBV5-1; tentatively, D is TRBD1 (5 bases). This CDR3 region has 13 residues. V lost 1 base to trimming and J lost 3 bases, with 6 bases between them. Germline CDR1 reads SGHRS; CDR2 reads YFSETQ. Written as DNA, the CDR3 is TGCGCCAGCAGCTTGTCAGGGACAGATACGCAGTATTTT. This encodes CASSLSGTDTQYF.

The rearrangement links TRBV11-1 to TRBJ2-1; 15 bases agree with TRBD2. The CDR3 sequence is 15 residues long. Germline lookup yields CDR1 SGHAT and CDR2 FQDESV (reference sequence). The V and J ends lost 4 bases and 9 bases, in that order; junction bases with no gene match: 4. CDR3 bases: TGTGCCAGCAGCTCCCGGACTAGCGGGGGGGCTGAGCAGTTCTTC. Its translation: CASSSRTSGGAEQFF.

The chain is built from TRBV6-6 and TRBJ2-7; the match to TRBD1 covers 7 bases. This CDR3 spans 15 amino acids. Germline-derived CDR1 and CDR2 are MNHNY and SVGAGI (reference sequence). V shed 4 bases and J 7 bases; nucleotides not matched to a gene: 13. CDR3 coding DNA: TGTGCCAGCAGTTCGACCGGGACAGTAGTTTATGAGCAGTACTTC. Protein: CASSSTGTVVYEQYF.

V gene TRBV5-5 combines with J gene TRBJ1-4; 7 nucleotides match TRBD1. The CDR3 has 15 residues. CDR1 and CDR2 from the germline V gene are SGHKS and YYEKEE (reference sequence). The trim removed 3 bases at V and 7 bases at J, leaving 9 bases unmatched. CDR3 residues: CASSSNRGEFEKLFF. The CDR3 nucleotides read TGTGCCAGCAGCTCAAACAGGGGAGAGTTTGAAAAACTGTTTTTT.